This T cell receptor (beta chain) was captured by sequencing in a study of regulatory and conventional T cells in RAG deficiency. Blood CD4+ CD25-low CD127-high conventional T cells supplied the genomic DNA template. Sequencing used immunoSEQ multiplex PCR; TCRdb keeps in-frame clones, though not all of them. This sample has tens of thousands of clones, with roughly 96% found just once. Study results and limitations: RAG-deficient patients showed markedly lower Shannon entropy and higher Simpson indices than control T-cell subsets. Sorted Omenn CD25-high CD127-low cells may not be bona fide Tregs.

Points on this clone: Its target is unknown.

The CDR3 sequence is 12 residues long. V lost 8 bases, J lost 7 bases, and 7 bases stayed unmatched. Germline V lookup: CDR1 SNHLY, CDR2 FYNNEI. The sample was also linked to a second study, of regulatory T cells. In that study: The primer mix had 52 TRBV and 13 TRBJ primers.

The chain joins TRBV2 to TRBJ1-1, with 7 bases lining up with TRBD1. Material for sequencing was CD25- CD4+ T cells sorted from blood. This clonotype was sampled from a human donor in good health. The CDR3 DNA reads as TGTGCCAGCGTGCAGGGGGAGTTTGAAGCTTTCTTT. The encoded protein is CASVQGEFEAFF.